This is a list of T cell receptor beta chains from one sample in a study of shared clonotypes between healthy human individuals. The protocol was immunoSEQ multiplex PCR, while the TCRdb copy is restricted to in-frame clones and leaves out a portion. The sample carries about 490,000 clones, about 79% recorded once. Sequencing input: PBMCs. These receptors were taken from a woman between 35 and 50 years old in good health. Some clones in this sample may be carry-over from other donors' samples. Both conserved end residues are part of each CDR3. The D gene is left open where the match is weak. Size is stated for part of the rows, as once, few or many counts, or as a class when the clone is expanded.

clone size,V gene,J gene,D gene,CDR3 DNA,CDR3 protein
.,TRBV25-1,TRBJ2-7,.,TGTGCCAGCAGTGCCCCCACTTCCCTAACGTACTTC,CASSAPTSLTYF
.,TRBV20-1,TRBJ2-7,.,TGCAGCCCTAGGGACTTCGCGGGGCAGTACTTC,CSPRDFAGQYF
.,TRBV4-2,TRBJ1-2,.,TGTGCCAGCAGCCAAGTGGTCGGGGGGAGGATCAATGGCTACACCTTC,CASSQVVGGRINGYTF
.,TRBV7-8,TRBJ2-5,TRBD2,TGTGCCAGCAGCTTAGGAGCGGGAGTAGAGGAGACCCAGTACTTC,CASSLGAGVEETQYF
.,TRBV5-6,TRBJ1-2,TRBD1,TGTGCCAGCAGCTTGTCTGGACAGGGCCTAGGAGGCTACACCTTC,CASSLSGQGLGGYTF
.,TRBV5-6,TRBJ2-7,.,TGTGCCAGCAGCTTCGAACAAGCCTACGAGCAGTACTTC,CASSFEQAYEQYF
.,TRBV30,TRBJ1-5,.,TGTGCCTGGAGTGGGGGACGTAATCAGCCCCAGCATTTT,CAWSGGRNQPQHF
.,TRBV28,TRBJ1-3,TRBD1,TGTGCCAGCAACTCCGACAGGGTTGGGTACACCATATATTTT,CASNSDRVGYTIYF
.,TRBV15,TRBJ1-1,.,TGTGCCACCAGCAGCTTTGGGGGTACTCTGAACACTGAAGCTTTCTTT,CATSSFGGTLNTEAFF
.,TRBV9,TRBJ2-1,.,TGTGCCAGCAGCGTAGGAGGCGGGACCTCCTACAATGAGCAGTTCTTC,CASSVGGGTSYNEQFF
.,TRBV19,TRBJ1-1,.,TGTGCCAGTAGTCCCCGGGCTGGGGGAACTGAAGCTTTCTTT,CASSPRAGGTEAFF
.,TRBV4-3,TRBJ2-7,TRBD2,TGCGCCAGCAGCCAAGATCATGATAGCGGGAGAAGGTACGAGCAGTACTTC,CASSQDHDSGRRYEQYF
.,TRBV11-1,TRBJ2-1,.,TGTGCCAGCAGCCCAGTAACCCTCGGGCTCGGGCAGTTCTTC,CASSPVTLGLGQFF
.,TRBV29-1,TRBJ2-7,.,TGCAGCGTTGATCGAGGGGGCGAGCAGTACTTC,CSVDRGGEQYF
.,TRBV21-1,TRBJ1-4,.,TGTGCCAGCAGCAAAGTCCCAGGGAACCATATTTCAACTAATGAAAAACTGTTTTTT,CASSKVPGNHISTNEKLFF
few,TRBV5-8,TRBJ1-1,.,TGTGCCAGCAGCTTGTATGGGGCGAAAGCTTTCTTT,CASSLYGAKAFF
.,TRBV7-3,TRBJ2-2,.,TGTGCCAGCAGCTTAACCCGGAACACCGGGGAGCTGTTTTTT,CASSLTRNTGELFF
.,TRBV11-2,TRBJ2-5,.,TGTGCCAGCAGCTCCCTTGTCCAAGAGACCCAGTACTTC,CASSSLVQETQYF
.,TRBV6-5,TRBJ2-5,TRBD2,TGTGCCAGCAGTTACTCCCCCGGGAGGGTCGGCGAGACCCAGTACTTC,CASSYSPGRVGETQYF
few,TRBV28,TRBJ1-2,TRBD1,TGTGCCAGCAGTGACCCCCGGACAGGGGACTATGGCTACACCTTC,CASSDPRTGDYGYTF
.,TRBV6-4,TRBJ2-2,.,TGTGCCAGCAGCCCCGAGGAAACCGGGGAGCTGTTTTTT,CASSPEETGELFF
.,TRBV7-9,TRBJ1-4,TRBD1,TGTGCCAGCAGCCTGGGACAGAGTAATGAAAAACTGTTTTTT,CASSLGQSNEKLFF
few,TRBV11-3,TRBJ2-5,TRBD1,TGTGCCAGCAGCTTGTCCGGGACAGGGTTCCAAGAGACCCAGTACTTC,CASSLSGTGFQETQYF
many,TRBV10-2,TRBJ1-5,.,TGCGCCAGCAGTGAATCCCGGGCAGATCAGCCCCAGCATTTT,CASSESRADQPQHF
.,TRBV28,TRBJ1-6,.,TGTGCCAGCTCTATTAATAATTCACCCCTCCACTTT,CASSINNSPLHF
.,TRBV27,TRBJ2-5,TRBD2,TGTGCCAGCAGTTTCGGGAGGGAGGGGAACCAAGAGACCCAGTACTTC,CASSFGREGNQETQYF
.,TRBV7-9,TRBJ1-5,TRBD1,TGTGCCAGCAGCTTAGACAGGGGTCTTCAGCCCCAGCATTTT,CASSLDRGLQPQHF
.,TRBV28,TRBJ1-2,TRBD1,TGTGCCAGCAGTCCTGGGGACAGAGGATATGGCTACACCTTC,CASSPGDRGYGYTF
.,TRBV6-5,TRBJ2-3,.,TGTGCCAGCGGACCCCTCTTGGATACGCAGTATTTT,CASGPLLDTQYF
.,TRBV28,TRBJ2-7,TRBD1,TGTGCCAGCAGTTACGGGACAGGGTCCTACGAGCAGTACTTC,CASSYGTGSYEQYF
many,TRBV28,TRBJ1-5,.,TGTGCCAGCAGTTTTGGGGGGGCGGGTCAGCCCCAGCATTTT,CASSFGGAGQPQHF
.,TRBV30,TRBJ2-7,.,TGTGCCTGGAGTGGCGGTTTAGTAGGGGCCCACGAGCAGTACTTC,CAWSGGLVGAHEQYF
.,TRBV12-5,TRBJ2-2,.,TGTGCTAGTGGTTTGGCGGGGGTCGGGGAGCTGTTTTTT,CASGLAGVGELFF
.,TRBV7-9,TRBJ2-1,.,TGTGCCAGCAGCTTAGTTCCAGGGGCCTACAGTGAGCAGTTCTTC,CASSLVPGAYSEQFF
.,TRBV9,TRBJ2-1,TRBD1,TGTGCCAGCAGCGACTCCGGGACAGGGTACAATGAGCAGTTCTTC,CASSDSGTGYNEQFF
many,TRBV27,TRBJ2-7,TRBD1,TGTGCCAGCCGGGGGAACAGGGGGTTCGACGAGCAGTACTTC,CASRGNRGFDEQYF
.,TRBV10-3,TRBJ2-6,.,TGTGCCATCAGTGAGCCCACCTCTGGGGCCAACGTCCTGACTTTC,CAISEPTSGANVLTF
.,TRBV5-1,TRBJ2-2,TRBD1,TGCGCCAGCAGCTTGGGGACAGGGTCCCGCACCGGGGAGCTGTTTTTT,CASSLGTGSRTGELFF
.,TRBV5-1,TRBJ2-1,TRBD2,TGCGCCAGCAGAGGTAGTCTACGGGAGGGCCTCGATGAGCAGTTCTTC,CASRGSLREGLDEQFF
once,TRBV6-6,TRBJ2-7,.,TGTGCCAGCAGCCCAGCCGGGAAAAACTACGAGCAGTACTTC,CASSPAGKNYEQYF
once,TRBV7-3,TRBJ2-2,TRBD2,TGTGCCAGCAGCTTATCCTCCGGGACTACCACCGGGGAGCTGTTTTTT,CASSLSSGTTTGELFF
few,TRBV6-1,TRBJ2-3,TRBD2,TGTGCCAGCAGAATGGGGGCGGGAGGCATAAGTACGCAGTATTTT,CASRMGAGGISTQYF
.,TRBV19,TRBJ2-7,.,TGTGCCAGTACGTTAAGCTTCGGGGGCTACGAGCAGTACTTC,CASTLSFGGYEQYF
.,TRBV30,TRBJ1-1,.,TGTGCCTCCCCGGGACGGTCGAACACTGAAGCTTTCTTT,CASPGRSNTEAFF
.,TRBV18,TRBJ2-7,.,TGTGCCAGCTCACCACATAGAAGGACAGCCCCCTACGAGCAGTACTTC,CASSPHRRTAPYEQYF
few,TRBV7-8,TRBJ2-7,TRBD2,TGTGCCAGCAGCCTCCCCCGCAGCGGGGGTTACGAGCAGTACTTC,CASSLPRSGGYEQYF
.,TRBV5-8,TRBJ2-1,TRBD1,TGTGCCAGCAAAAGGGACAGGGAGGAGACGGAGCAGTTCTTC,CASKRDREETEQFF
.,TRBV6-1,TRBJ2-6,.,TGTGCCAGCAGTGAATCTACCTCGGTTGGGGCCAACGTCCTGACTTTC,CASSESTSVGANVLTF
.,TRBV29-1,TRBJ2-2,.,TGCAGCGTTGGTGCTAGCGCCGGGGAGCTGTTTTTT,CSVGASAGELFF